This T cell receptor beta chain was obtained from a study of B cell selection in AIRE deficiency. In germline, CDR1 is SGHTA, CDR2 FQGNSA. Trimming took 1 base from V and 8 from J, leaving 11 bases between them. The CDR3 contains 14 residues. The sorted conventional CD4 T cells were gated as CD4+CD127+. Produced via immunoSEQ multiplex PCR; TCRdb's table is partial and in-frame only. The table records tens of thousands of clones, about 98% of them present only once. Concerning this clone itself: The antigen is not known.

Overall study results and limits: CDR3s were shorter in shared Treg sequences, reflecting few non-templated nucleotide insertions. With only TCRbeta sequenced, about 37% of shared healthy Treg sequences overlapped Tconv. Patient Tconv cells held approximately 30% of Treg sequences shared by healthy donors. Healthy donors alone shared roughly 32% of 3,500 to 4,500 Treg sequences; patients alone approximately 9.3%.

The sequence came from a human donor with AIRE deficiency. Sequencing was carried out using conventional CD4+ T cells sorted from PBMCs. This chain links TRBV7-2 with TRBJ2-2; D is uncertain. CDR3 in DNA: TGTGCCAGCAGCTTAGGACGGTTAGGAGGGGAGCTGTTTTTT. Translated, it gives CASSLGRLGGELFF.